This T cell receptor (beta chain) originates from a study of beta chain features in type 1 diabetes. With V trimmed by 8 bases and J by 0 bases, 8 bases remained unmatched. The CDR3 runs to 15 residues. The germline V gene has CDR1 MNHNS and CDR2 SASEGT. Every isolated RNA sample was fully reverse transcribed, so sequencing captured expressed TCRB transcripts. This table comes from immunoSEQ multiplex PCR, and its TCRdb copy is limited to in-frame clones, with some not included. The sample holds tens of thousands of clones; under 35% are singletons and the top ten take 0.45%. Sorting based on CD45RO/CCR7/CD25/CD127/CD95/CD27 separated CD4+ naive, central memory, regulatory and stem cell-like memory cells.

This sequence was found in a woman aged 18-30 years in good health. The sample was stem cell memory CD4+ T cells from blood. This chain connects TRBV6-1 to TRBJ2-7, with 9 bases matching TRBD2. The CDR3 region has the DNA TGTGCCAGCGGGGGACTAGCTGATAGCTCCTACGAGCAGTACTTC. This translates into CASGGLADSSYEQYF.